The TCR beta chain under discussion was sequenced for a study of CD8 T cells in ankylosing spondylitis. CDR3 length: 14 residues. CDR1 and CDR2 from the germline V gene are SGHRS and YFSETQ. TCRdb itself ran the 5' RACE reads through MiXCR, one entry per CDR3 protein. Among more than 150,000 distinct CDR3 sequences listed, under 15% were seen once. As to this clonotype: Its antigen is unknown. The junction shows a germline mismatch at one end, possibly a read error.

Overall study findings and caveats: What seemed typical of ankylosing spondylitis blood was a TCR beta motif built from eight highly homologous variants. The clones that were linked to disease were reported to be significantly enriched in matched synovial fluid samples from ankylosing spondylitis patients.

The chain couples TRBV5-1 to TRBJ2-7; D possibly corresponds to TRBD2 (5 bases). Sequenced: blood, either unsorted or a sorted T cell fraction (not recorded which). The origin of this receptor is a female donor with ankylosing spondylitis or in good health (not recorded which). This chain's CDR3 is CAGSLERMGDEQYF. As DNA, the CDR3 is TGCGCCGGCAGCTTGGAGAGGATGGGAGACGAGCAGTACTTC.